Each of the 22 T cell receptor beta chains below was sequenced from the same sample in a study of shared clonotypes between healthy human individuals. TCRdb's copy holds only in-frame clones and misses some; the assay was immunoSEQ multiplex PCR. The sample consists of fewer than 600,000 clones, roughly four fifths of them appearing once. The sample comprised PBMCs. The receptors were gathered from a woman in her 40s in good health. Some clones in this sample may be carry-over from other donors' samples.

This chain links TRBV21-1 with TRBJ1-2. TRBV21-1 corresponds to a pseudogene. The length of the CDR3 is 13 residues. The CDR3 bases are TGTGCCAGCAGCAAAGGGGCGGTCTATGGCTACACCTTC. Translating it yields CASSKGAVYGYTF.

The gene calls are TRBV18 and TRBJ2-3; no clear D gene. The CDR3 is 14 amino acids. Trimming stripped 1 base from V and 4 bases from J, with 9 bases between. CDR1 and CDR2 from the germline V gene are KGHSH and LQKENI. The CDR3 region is CASSPLVSSDTQYF. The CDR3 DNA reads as TGTGCCAGCTCACCACTTGTCAGCTCAGATACGCAGTATTTT.

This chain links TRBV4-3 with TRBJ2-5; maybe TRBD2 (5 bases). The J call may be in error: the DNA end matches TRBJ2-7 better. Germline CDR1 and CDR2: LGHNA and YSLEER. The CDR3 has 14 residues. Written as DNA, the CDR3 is TGCGCCAGCAGCCAAGAGGCGGACGGGGTCGAGCAGTACTTC. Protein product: CASSQEADGVEQYF.

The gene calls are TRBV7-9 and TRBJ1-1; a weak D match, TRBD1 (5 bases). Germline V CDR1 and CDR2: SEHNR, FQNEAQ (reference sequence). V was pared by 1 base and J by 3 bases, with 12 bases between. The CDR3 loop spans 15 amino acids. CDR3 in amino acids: CASSLVQQVDTEAFF. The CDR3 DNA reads TGTGCCAGCAGCTTAGTTCAACAGGTGGACACTGAAGCTTTCTTT.

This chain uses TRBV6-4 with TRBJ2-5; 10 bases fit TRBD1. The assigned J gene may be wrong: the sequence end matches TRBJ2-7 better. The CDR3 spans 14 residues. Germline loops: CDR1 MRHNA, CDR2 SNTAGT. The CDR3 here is CASSVDRGHYEQYF. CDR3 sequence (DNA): TGTGCCAGCAGCGTAGACAGGGGGCACTACGAGCAGTACTTC.

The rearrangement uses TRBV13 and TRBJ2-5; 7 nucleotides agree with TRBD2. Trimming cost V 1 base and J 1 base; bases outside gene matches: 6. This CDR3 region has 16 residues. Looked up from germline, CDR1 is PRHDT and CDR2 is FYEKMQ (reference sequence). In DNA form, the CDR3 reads TGTGCCAGCAGCTTAGATGCGGGAGTTGGCCAAGAGACCCAGTACTTC. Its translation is CASSLDAGVGQETQYF.

The chain's CDR3 is CASSQDLSRDTEAFF. In nucleotides, the CDR3 is TGCGCCAGCAGCCAAGATCTGAGTAGGGACACTGAAGCTTTCTTT. J is TRBJ1-1 and V is TRBV4-1, with no clear D. Germline CDR1 reads MGHRA; CDR2 reads YSYEKL. V lost 0 bases to trimming and J lost 3 bases, with 11 bases between them. This CDR3 contains 15 residues.

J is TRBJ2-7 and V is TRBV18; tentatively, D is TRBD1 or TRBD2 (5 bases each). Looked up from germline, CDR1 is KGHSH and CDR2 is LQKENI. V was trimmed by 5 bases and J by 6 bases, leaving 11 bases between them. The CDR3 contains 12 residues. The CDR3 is CASSGETVEQYF. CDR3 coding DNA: TGTGCCAGCTCAGGGGAGACAGTCGAGCAGTACTTC.

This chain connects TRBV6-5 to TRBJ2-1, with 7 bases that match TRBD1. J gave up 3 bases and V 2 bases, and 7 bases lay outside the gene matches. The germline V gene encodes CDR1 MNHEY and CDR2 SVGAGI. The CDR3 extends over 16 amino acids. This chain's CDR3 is CASSYNRDRNYNEQFF. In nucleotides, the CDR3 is TGTGCCAGCAGTTACAACCGGGACAGAAACTACAATGAGCAGTTCTTC.

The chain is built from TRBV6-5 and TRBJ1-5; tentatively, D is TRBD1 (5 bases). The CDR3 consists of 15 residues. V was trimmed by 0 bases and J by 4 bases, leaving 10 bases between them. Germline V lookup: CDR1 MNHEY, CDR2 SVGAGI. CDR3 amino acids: CASSYSGGFNQPQHF. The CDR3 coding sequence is TGTGCCAGCAGTTACTCTGGGGGGTTTAATCAGCCCCAGCATTTT.

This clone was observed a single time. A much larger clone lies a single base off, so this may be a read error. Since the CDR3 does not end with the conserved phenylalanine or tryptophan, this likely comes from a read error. The CDR3 region is CASSRQGEGVNSPLHL. The CDR3 DNA reads as TGCGCCAGCAGCAGACAGGGAGAGGGGGTGAATTCACCCCTCCACCTT. This sequence joins TRBV5-1 and TRBJ1-6, with 7 bases matching TRBD1. The V segment lost 4 bases and the J segment 7 bases; nucleotides outside the gene matches: 11. CDR3 size: 16 residues. Germline-derived CDR1 and CDR2 are SGHRS and YFSETQ.

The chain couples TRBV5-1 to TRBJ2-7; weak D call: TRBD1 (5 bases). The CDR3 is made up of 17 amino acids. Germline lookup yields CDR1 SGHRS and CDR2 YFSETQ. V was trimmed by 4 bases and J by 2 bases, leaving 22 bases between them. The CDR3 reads CASSASLGRSLTYEQYF. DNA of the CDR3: TGCGCCAGCAGCGCCTCTCTGGGGCGTTCGCTAACCTACGAGCAGTACTTC.

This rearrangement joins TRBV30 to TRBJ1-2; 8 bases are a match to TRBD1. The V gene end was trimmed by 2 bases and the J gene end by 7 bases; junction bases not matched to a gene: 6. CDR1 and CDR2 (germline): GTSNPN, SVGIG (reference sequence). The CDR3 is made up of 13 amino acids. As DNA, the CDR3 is TGTGCCTGGAGTAAACAGGGGGGAAGTGGCTACACCTTC. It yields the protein CAWSKQGGSGYTF.

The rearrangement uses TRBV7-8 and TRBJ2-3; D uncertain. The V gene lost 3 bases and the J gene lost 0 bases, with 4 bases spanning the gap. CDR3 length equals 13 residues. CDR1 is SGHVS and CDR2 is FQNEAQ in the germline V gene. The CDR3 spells CASSLSSTDTQYF. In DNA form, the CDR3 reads TGTGCCAGCAGCTTGTCCAGCACAGATACGCAGTATTTT. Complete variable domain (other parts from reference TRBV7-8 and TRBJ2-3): GAGVSQSPRYKVAKRGQDVALRCDPISGHVSLFWYQQALGQGPEFLTYFQNEAQLDKSGLPSDRFFAERPEGSVSTLKIQRTQQEDSAVYLCASSLSSTDTQYFGPGTRLTVL.

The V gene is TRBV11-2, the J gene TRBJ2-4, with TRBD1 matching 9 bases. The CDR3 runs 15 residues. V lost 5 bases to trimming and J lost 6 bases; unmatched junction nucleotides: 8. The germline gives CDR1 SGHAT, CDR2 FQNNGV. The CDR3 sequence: CASSLRTGEGNIQYF. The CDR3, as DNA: TGTGCCAGCAGCCTTCGGACAGGGGAGGGAAACATTCAGTACTTC.

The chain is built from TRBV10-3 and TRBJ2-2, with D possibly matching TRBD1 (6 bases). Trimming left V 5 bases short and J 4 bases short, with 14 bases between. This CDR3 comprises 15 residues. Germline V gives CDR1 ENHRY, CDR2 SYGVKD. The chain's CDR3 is CAISPGTPPTGELFF. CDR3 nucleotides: TGTGCCATCAGTCCCGGGACACCGCCCACCGGGGAGCTGTTTTTT.

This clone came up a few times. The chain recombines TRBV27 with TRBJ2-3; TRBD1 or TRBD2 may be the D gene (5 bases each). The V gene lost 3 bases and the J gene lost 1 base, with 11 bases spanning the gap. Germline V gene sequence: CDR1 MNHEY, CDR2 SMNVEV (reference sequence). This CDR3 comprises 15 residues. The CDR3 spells CASSLGEPGTDTQYF. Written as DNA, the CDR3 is TGTGCCAGCAGTTTGGGGGAGCCTGGCACAGATACGCAGTATTTT.

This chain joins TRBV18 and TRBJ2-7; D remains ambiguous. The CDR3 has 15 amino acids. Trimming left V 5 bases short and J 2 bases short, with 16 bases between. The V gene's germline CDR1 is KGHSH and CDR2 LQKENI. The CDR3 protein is CASSGLRTETYEQYF. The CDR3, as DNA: TGTGCCAGCTCAGGCTTGCGGACGGAAACCTACGAGCAGTACTTC.

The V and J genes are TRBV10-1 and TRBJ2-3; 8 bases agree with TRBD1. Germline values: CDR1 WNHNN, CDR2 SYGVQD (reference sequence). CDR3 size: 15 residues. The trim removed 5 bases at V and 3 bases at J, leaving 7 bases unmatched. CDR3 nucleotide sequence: TGCGCCAGCAGTTCCACAGGGGGGAGGACAGATACGCAGTATTTT. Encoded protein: CASSSTGGRTDTQYF.

This CDR3 reads CASSPHPLNGIGTDTQYF. The CDR3 nucleotides are TGTGCCAGCAGCCCGCACCCCCTTAACGGGATCGGCACAGATACGCAGTATTTT. The chain couples TRBV7-3 to TRBJ2-3; D may be TRBD2 (5 bases). V lost 5 bases to trimming and J lost 1 base, with 22 bases between them. The CDR3 is 18 residues long. CDR1 and CDR2 from the germline V gene are SGHTA and FQGTGA.

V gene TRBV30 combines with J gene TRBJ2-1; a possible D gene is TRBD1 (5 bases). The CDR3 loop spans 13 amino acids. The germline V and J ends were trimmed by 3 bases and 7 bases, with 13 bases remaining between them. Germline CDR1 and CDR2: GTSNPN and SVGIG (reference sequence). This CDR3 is CAWRPQGSNEQFF. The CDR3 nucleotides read TGTGCCTGGAGGCCCCAGGGATCTAATGAGCAGTTCTTC. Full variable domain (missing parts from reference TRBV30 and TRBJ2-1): SQTIHQWPATLVQPVGSPLSLECTVEGTSNPNLYWYRQAAGRGLQLLFYSVGIGQISSEVPQNLSASRPQDRQFILSSKKLLLSDSGFYLCAWRPQGSNEQFFGPGTRLTVL.

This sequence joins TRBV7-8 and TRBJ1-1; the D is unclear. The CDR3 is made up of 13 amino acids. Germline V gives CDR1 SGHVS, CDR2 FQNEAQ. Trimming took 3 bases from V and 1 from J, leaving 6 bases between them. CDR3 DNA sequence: TGTGCCAGCAGCTTTATCCAGAACACTGAAGCTTTCTTT. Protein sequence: CASSFIQNTEAFF.